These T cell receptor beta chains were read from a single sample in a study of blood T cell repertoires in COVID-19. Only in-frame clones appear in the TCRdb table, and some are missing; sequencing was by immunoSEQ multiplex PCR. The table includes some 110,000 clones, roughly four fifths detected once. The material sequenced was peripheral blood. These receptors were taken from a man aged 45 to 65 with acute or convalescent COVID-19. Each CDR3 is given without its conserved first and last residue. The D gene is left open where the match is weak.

CDR3: ASSVAGQINYGYT; length: 13; D: .; V: TRBV9; J: TRBJ1-2
CDR3: SVDGQGVGTEAF; length: 12; D: TRBD1; V: TRBV29-1; J: TRBJ1-1
CDR3: ASSLGWRTSTDTQY; length: 14; D: .; V: TRBV5-1; J: TRBJ2-3
CDR3: ASSEIAASSNEQY; length: 13; D: .; V: TRBV19; J: TRBJ2-7
CDR3: ASSLVGGRINEKLF; length: 14; D: .; V: TRBV5-1; J: TRBJ1-4
CDR3: ASSYKNTEAF; length: 10; D: .; V: TRBV7-9; J: TRBJ1-1
CDR3: ASSLNRIFTEAF; length: 12; D: .; V: TRBV7-2; J: TRBJ1-1
CDR3: ASSLDRAPDTQY; length: 12; D: .; V: TRBV5-1; J: TRBJ2-3
CDR3: ASSLPRGLLGQF; length: 12; D: .; V: TRBV5-4; J: TRBJ2-1
CDR3: ASSEEAGSYYNEQF; length: 14; D: .; V: TRBV6-1; J: TRBJ2-1
CDR3: ASSDRPGTGPQETQY; length: 15; D: TRBD1; V: TRBV7-9; J: TRBJ2-5
CDR3: ASSSDRINEKLF; length: 12; D: TRBD1; V: TRBV11-1; J: TRBJ1-4
CDR3: ASSQGGGDEQY; length: 11; D: TRBD2; V: TRBV4-2; J: TRBJ2-7
CDR3: ASSLMRGHFNEQF; length: 13; D: .; V: TRBV7-3; J: TRBJ2-1
CDR3: ASSFQGASPLH; length: 11; D: TRBD1; V: TRBV27; J: TRBJ1-6
CDR3: ASSVGQGVIAEAF; length: 13; D: TRBD1; V: TRBV9; J: TRBJ1-1